Each of the 31 T cell receptor beta chains below was sequenced from the same sample in a study of OX40 agonist ivuxolimab in advanced cancers. This table comes from immunoSEQ multiplex PCR, and its TCRdb copy is limited to in-frame clones, with some not included. The table lists roughly 49,000 clones, around nine tenths of them singletons. Sequencing was performed on CD4+ or CD8+ T cells sorted from blood, taken in a trial of the OX40 agonist ivuxolimab. The receptor source for this set is an adult with an advanced solid tumor such as melanoma, head and neck, liver or kidney cancer.

This clone was seen only once. The chain combines TRBV19 with TRBJ2-5, with 7 bases fitting TRBD1. Looked up from germline, CDR1 is LNHDA and CDR2 is SQIVND (reference sequence). Unmatched junction bases numbered 15, after V lost 4 bases and J lost 1 base. The CDR3 contains 18 residues. In DNA form, the CDR3 reads TGTGCCAGTAGTACGCCCGGGACAGACCAAAGCATCCAAGAGACCCAGTACTTC. Residues: CASSTPGTDQSIQETQYF.

The CDR3 is CASSKREFNNEQFF. CDR3 DNA: TGTGCCAGTAGTAAGAGGGAATTCAACAATGAGCAGTTCTTC. This sequence joins TRBV19 and TRBJ2-1, with D maybe TRBD2 (5 bases). Trimming shortened V by 4 bases and J by 5 bases, and 12 bases separated the two germline ends. The V gene's germline CDR1 is LNHDA and CDR2 SQIVND (reference sequence). CDR3 length: 14 residues.

By share, this clone counts as medium-sized. J is TRBJ2-3 and V is TRBV7-2, with a tentative D call TRBD2 (6 bases). From germline, CDR1 is SGHTA and CDR2 FQGNSA. Trimming removed 5 bases at V and 4 bases at J, with 16 bases between. The CDR3 is 15 amino acids. The CDR3 loop reads CASSLVGGASDTQYF. Here the CDR3 DNA reads TGTGCCAGCAGCCTAGTGGGCGGGGCCTCAGATACGCAGTATTTT. Together with reference TRBV7-2 and TRBJ2-3, the CDR3 gives the full variable domain: GAGVSQSPSNKVTEKGKDVELRCDPISGHTALYWYRQSLGQGLEFLIYFQGNSAPDKSGLPSDRFSAERTGGSVSTLTIQRTQQEDSAVYLCASSLVGGASDTQYFGPGTRLTVL.

The V gene is TRBV6-5, the J gene TRBJ2-7, with a tentative D call TRBD1 (5 bases). CDR1 is MNHEY, CDR2 SVGAGI, per germline. This CDR3 spans 14 amino acids. V was clipped by 2 bases and J by 3 bases, with 11 bases between them. CDR3 sequence: CASSYRSGNYEQYF. Written as DNA, the CDR3 is TGTGCCAGCAGTTACAGGTCAGGGAACTACGAGCAGTACTTC.

The chain has TRBV21-1 and TRBJ2-2; the DNA was not compared with TRBD1, the D call given in the table. TRBV21-1 is termed a pseudogene. The CDR3 loop spans 15 amino acids. The CDR3 sequence is CASSRKGDYTGELFF. The CDR3 nucleotides are TGTGCCAGCAGCAGGAAGGGGGATTACACCGGGGAGCTGTTTTTT.

Note on this clone: With a much larger clone just one base away, this may be a read error. This sequence joins TRBV13 and TRBJ2-7, with D perhaps matching TRBD1 (5 bases). The germline CDR1 and CDR2 sequences are PRHDT and FYEKMQ (reference sequence). V lost 7 bases, J lost 0 bases, and 10 bases lay in between. The CDR3 runs to 13 residues. CDR3 sequence: CASNRQPSYEQYF. Here the CDR3 DNA reads TGTGCCAGCAACCGACAGCCCTCCTACGAGCAGTACTTC.

Remarks on this clone: Additional DNA sequences in this sample encode the identical CDR3. The rearrangement joins TRBV30 to TRBJ2-7, with D possibly being TRBD2 (6 bases). The CDR3 totals 11 residues. V lost 4 bases and J lost 3, with 7 bases in between. Germline V lookup: CDR1 GTSNPN, CDR2 SVGIG (reference sequence). The CDR3 protein is CAWTGGYEQYF. DNA of the CDR3: TGTGCCTGGACCGGGGGCTACGAGCAGTACTTC. Using reference TRBV30 and TRBJ2-7 for the parts outside the CDR3, the full variable domain is SQTIHQWPATLVQPVGSPLSLECTVEGTSNPNLYWYRQAAGRGLQLLFYSVGIGQISSEVPQNLSASRPQDRQFILSSKKLLLSDSGFYLCAWTGGYEQYFGPGTRLTVT.

The chain joins TRBV13 to TRBJ1-1; D not resolved. The CDR3 consists of 15 residues. The germline V and J ends were trimmed by 7 bases and 0 bases, with 15 bases remaining between them. The germline gives CDR1 PRHDT, CDR2 FYEKMQ (reference sequence). CDR3 in amino acids: CASNEGGNLNTEAFF. CDR3 bases: TGTGCCAGCAACGAAGGAGGGAATTTGAACACTGAAGCTTTCTTT.

V usage is TRBV4-3 and J usage is TRBJ2-7; TRBD1 matches 9 bases. With 1 base clipped from V and 4 bases from J, the junction kept 26 bases outside the gene matches. The germline V gene has CDR1 LGHNA and CDR2 YSLEER. The length of the CDR3 is 22 residues. CDR3 sequence reads: CASSQAFTPGDRVPLERYEQYF. The CDR3 DNA reads as TGCGCCAGCAGCCAAGCCTTCACTCCGGGGGACAGGGTACCACTAGAACGATACGAGCAGTACTTC.

This clone has just one count. V and J are TRBV9 and TRBJ2-1; maybe TRBD1 (5 bases). Germline assignment: CDR1 SGDLS and CDR2 YYNGEE. The V gene lost 4 bases and the J gene lost 5 bases, with 7 bases spanning the gap. The CDR3 spans 12 residues. This CDR3 is CASSPRDNEQFF. The CDR3 bases are TGTGCCAGCAGCCCCAGGGACAATGAGCAGTTCTTC.

This clone appeared a single time. The chain combines TRBV6-5 with TRBJ2-7, with D maybe TRBD2 (6 bases). Germline V gives CDR1 MNHEY, CDR2 SVGAGI. The CDR3 runs 14 residues. Trimming shortened V by 6 bases and J by 3 bases, and 15 bases separated the two germline ends. Here the CDR3 reads CASSPWGVYYEQYF. The DNA of the CDR3 is TGTGCCAGCAGCCCCTGGGGGGTCTACTACGAGCAGTACTTC.

V usage is TRBV7-6 and J usage is TRBJ2-3; 11 nucleotides align to TRBD2. CDR1 is SGHVS, CDR2 FNYEAQ, per germline. The CDR3 is 18 residues long. The J segment lost 0 bases and the V segment lost 2 bases, leaving 7 bases of the junction unmatched. CDR3 region: CASSLRTSGFGSTDTQYF. The CDR3 DNA follows: TGTGCCAGCAGCTTAAGGACTAGCGGGTTCGGAAGCACAGATACGCAGTATTTT.

The gene calls are TRBV27 and TRBJ1-1, with D perhaps matching TRBD1 (5 bases). V was trimmed by 0 bases and J by 11 bases, leaving 16 bases between them. The CDR3 has 14 amino acids. Germline CDR1 and CDR2: MNHEY and SMNVEV (reference sequence). CDR3 loop: CASSLSIALGVAFF. The CDR3 coding sequence is TGTGCCAGCAGTTTATCGATCGCGCTAGGGGTGGCTTTCTTT.

This clone has only a few counts. For the CDR3, the DNA is TGTGCCAGCAGCTCCCAGGACTACGAGCAGTACTTC. Amino acid sequence: CASSSQDYEQYF. The genes are TRBV7-8 and TRBJ2-7, with D hard to call. Germline assignment: CDR1 SGHVS and CDR2 FQNEAQ. The CDR3 length is 12 residues. The V and J ends lost 4 bases and 3 bases respectively, with 7 bases between them.

This clone appeared once. The V call is TRBV27, the J call TRBJ2-7; D is perhaps TRBD1 or TRBD2 (5 bases each). Trimming removed 3 bases from V and 3 bases from J, with 12 bases in between. CDR1 is MNHEY and CDR2 is SMNVEV in the germline V gene (reference sequence). The CDR3 is 14 residues long. The CDR3 DNA sequence: TGTGCCAGCAGTTTTACGGGGCCGAGCTACGAGCAGTACTTC. Amino acids: CASSFTGPSYEQYF.

As to this clone: Relative to the germline gene, one junction end is altered; a read error may explain this. The CDR3 reads CASSLATERYF. The CDR3 DNA reads TGTGCCAGCAGCTTAGCTACCGAGCGGTACTTC. The chain employs TRBV7-2 and TRBJ2-7; no reliable D call. The CDR3 spans 11 residues. The germline V gene has CDR1 SGHTA and CDR2 FQGNSA.

The V call is TRBV7-2, the J call TRBJ2-2; possible D gene TRBD2, 7 bases. The CDR3 runs to 17 residues. The V end lost 0 bases, the J end lost 0 bases, and 11 bases lay between the germline ends. Germline-derived CDR1 and CDR2 are SGHTA and FQGNSA. CDR3: CASSLAGGLSNTGELFF. For the CDR3, the DNA is TGTGCCAGCAGCTTAGCGGGGGGGCTATCGAACACCGGGGAGCTGTTTTTT.

The rearrangement uses TRBV9 and TRBJ2-1; possibly TRBD1 for D (5 bases). This CDR3 has 17 residues. Germline values: CDR1 SGDLS, CDR2 YYNGEE. Trimming took off 4 bases at V and 3 bases at J, with 20 bases between the two ends. CDR3 sequence (DNA): TGTGCCAGCAGCCCATTCTCCAGGGAAAGGGTCTACAATGAGCAGTTCTTC. Its protein product is CASSPFSRERVYNEQFF.

The chain employs TRBV9 and TRBJ1-2; D is uncertain. The germline V gene encodes CDR1 SGDLS and CDR2 YYNGEE. The CDR3 loop spans 13 amino acids. Trimming cost V 0 bases and J 3 bases, with 6 bases left between them. The CDR3 spells CASSVEDHYGYTF. CDR3 nucleotide sequence: TGTGCCAGCAGCGTAGAGGACCACTATGGCTACACCTTC.

The J gene is TRBJ1-2, the V gene TRBV5-1; the D is unclear. V gave up 3 bases and J gave up 2 bases, with 8 bases separating them. CDR3 length: 13 residues. Per germline, CDR1 SGHRS and CDR2 YFSETQ. The CDR3 here is CASSSPPNYGYTF. The DNA for the CDR3 is TGCGCCAGCAGCTCACCCCCCAACTATGGCTACACCTTC.

The J gene is TRBJ1-1, the V gene TRBV10-3, with unresolved D. The ends were cut back, 9 bases at V and 4 bases at J, with 15 bases in the middle. CDR1 and CDR2 (germline): ENHRY, SYGVKD. The CDR3 extends over 13 amino acids. The CDR3 DNA follows: TGTGCCATTCACCCGCACATGGGCACTGAAGCTTTCTTT. Encoded protein: CAIHPHMGTEAFF.

The chain joins TRBV15 to TRBJ2-7, with a weak D call TRBD2 (6 bases). The CDR3 is 13 residues long. The germline V gene has CDR1 LNHNV and CDR2 YYDKDF (reference sequence). Trimming took off 2 bases at V and 3 bases at J, with 8 bases between the two ends. The DNA for the CDR3 is TGTGCCACCAGCAGAACCGGGGGCTACGAGCAGTACTTC. It codes for CATSRTGGYEQYF.

This clone appeared once. V and J are TRBV4-3 and TRBJ2-3; D call uncertain. In germline, CDR1 is LGHNA, CDR2 YSLEER. The germline V and J ends were trimmed by 0 bases and 5 bases, with 6 bases remaining between them. This CDR3 is built from 13 residues. The CDR3 DNA is TGCGCCAGCAGCCAAGACAATGGAGATACGCAGTATTTT. It is translated as CASSQDNGDTQYF.

The V call is TRBV10-3, the J call TRBJ1-5, with D perhaps matching TRBD1 (6 bases). CDR1 and CDR2 from the germline V gene are ENHRY and SYGVKD. V was cut by 3 bases and J by 6 bases, with 9 bases left in between. The CDR3 has 13 amino acids. The CDR3: CAISDQGTQPQHF. The CDR3 DNA is TGTGCCATCAGTGACCAGGGGACTCAGCCCCAGCATTTT.

The CDR3 DNA is TGCAGCGTTGCGGTGGGCAGGGCGAACACTGAAGCTTTCTTT. It is translated as CSVAVGRANTEAFF. The genes are TRBV29-1 and TRBJ1-1; the D gene is possibly TRBD1 (5 bases). CDR1 SQVTM and CDR2 ANQGSEA come from the germline V gene. V was cut by 4 bases and J by 1 base, with 13 bases left in between. This CDR3 is 14 amino acids long.

V is TRBV27 and J is TRBJ2-1, with 11 bases aligning to TRBD1. The CDR3 has 15 amino acids. The trim removed 0 bases at V and 9 bases at J, leaving 4 bases unmatched. Germline values: CDR1 MNHEY, CDR2 SMNVEV (reference sequence). The CDR3 is CASSLSGTGGGEQFF. The CDR3 DNA sequence: TGTGCCAGCAGTTTATCCGGGACAGGGGGGGGTGAGCAGTTCTTC.

This rearrangement joins TRBV27 to TRBJ2-7, with 7 bases that match TRBD2. Trimming cost V 0 bases and J 7 bases; bases outside gene matches: 6. The CDR3 sequence is 14 residues long. Per germline, CDR1 MNHEY and CDR2 SMNVEV (reference sequence). CDR3 in DNA: TGTGCCAGCAGTTTATCGTTGGGAGGGACTGAGCAGTACTTC. Translation: CASSLSLGGTEQYF.

Here the CDR3 DNA reads TGCAGCGTGGACGGGGGCGCTTCAATCTACGAGCAGTACTTC. Its protein is CSVDGGASIYEQYF. V is TRBV29-1 and J is TRBJ2-7; either TRBD1 or TRBD2 may fit D (6 bases each). The V end lost 6 bases, the J end lost 3 bases, and 18 bases lay between the germline ends. Germline CDR1 reads SQVTM; CDR2 reads ANQGSEA. The CDR3 covers 14 residues.

The CDR3 DNA reads as TGTGCCAGCAGTTACTCGAGAACAGTTCGCGATGGCTACACCTTC. Translation gives CASSYSRTVRDGYTF. This chain connects TRBV6-5 to TRBJ1-2; no clear D gene. The CDR3 spans 15 residues. V was shortened by 0 bases and J by 6 bases, with 14 bases between the two germline ends. Germline V lookup: CDR1 MNHEY, CDR2 SVGAGI.

This clone was picked up one time. This chain connects TRBV4-3 to TRBJ2-7, with a possible D match to TRBD1 (7 bases). Germline V gene sequence: CDR1 LGHNA, CDR2 YSLEER. Trimming took 0 bases from V and 3 from J, leaving 18 bases between them. This CDR3 has 17 residues. The CDR3 is CASSQEHQGGPRYEQYF. The CDR3 coding sequence is TGCGCCAGCAGCCAAGAACACCAGGGGGGCCCTCGCTACGAGCAGTACTTC.

The gene calls are TRBV11-1 and TRBJ1-1; D not certain. The CDR3 sequence is 13 residues long. Germline V lookup: CDR1 SGHAT, CDR2 FQDESV (reference sequence). V lost 8 bases and J lost 4, with 14 bases in between. This CDR3 reads CASRSDKGTEAFF. DNA of the CDR3: TGTGCCAGCCGCTCTGATAAGGGCACTGAAGCTTTCTTT. Filled out from reference TRBV11-1 and TRBJ1-1, the complete variable domain reads EAEVAQSPRYKITEKSQAVAFWCDPISGHATLYWYRQILGQGPELLVQFQDESVVDDSQLPKDRFSAERLKGVDSTLKIQPAELGDSAMYLCASRSDKGTEAFFGQGTRLTVV.